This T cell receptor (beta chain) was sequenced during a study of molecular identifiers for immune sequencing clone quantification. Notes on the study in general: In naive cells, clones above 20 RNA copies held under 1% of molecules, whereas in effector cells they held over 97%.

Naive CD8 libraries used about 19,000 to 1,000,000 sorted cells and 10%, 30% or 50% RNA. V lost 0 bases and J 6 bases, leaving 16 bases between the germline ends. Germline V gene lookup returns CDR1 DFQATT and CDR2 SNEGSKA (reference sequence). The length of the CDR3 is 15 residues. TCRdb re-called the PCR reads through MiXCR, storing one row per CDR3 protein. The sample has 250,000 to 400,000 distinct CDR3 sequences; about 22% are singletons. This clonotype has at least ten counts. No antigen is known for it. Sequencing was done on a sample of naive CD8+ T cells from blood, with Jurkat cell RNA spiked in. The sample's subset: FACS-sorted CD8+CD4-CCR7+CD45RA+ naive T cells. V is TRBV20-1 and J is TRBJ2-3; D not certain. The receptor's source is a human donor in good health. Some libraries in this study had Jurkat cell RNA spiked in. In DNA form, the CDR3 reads TGCAGTGCTAGAGATCCGGCTAGATGGCTTGATACGCAGTATTTT. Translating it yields CSARDPARWLDTQYF.